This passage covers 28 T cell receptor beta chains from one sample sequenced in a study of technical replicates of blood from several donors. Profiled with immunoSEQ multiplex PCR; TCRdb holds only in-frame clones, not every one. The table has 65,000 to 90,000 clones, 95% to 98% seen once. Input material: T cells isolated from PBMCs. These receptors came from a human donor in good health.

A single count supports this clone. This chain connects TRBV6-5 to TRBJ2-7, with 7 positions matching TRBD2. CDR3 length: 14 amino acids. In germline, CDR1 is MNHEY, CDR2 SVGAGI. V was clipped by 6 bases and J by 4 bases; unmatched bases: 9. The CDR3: CASRRKLALYEQYF. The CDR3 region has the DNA TGTGCCAGCAGAAGGAAACTAGCGCTTTACGAGCAGTACTTC.

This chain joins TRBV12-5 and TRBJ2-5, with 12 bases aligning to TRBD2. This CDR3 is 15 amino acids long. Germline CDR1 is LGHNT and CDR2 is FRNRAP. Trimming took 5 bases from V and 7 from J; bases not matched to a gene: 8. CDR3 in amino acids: CASGTSTSGSATQYF. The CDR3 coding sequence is TGTGCTAGTGGTACCTCGACTAGCGGGAGTGCGACCCAGTACTTC.

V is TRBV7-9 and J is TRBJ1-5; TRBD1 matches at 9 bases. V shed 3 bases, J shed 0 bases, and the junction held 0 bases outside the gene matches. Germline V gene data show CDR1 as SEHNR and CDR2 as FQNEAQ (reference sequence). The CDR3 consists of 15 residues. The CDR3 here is CASSLTGGSNQPQHF. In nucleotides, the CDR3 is TGTGCCAGCAGCTTGACAGGGGGTAGCAATCAGCCCCAGCATTTT.

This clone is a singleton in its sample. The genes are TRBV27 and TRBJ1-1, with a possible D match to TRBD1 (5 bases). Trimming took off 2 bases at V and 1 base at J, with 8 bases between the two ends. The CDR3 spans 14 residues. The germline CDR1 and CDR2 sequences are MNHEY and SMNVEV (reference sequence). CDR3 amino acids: CASSLTGANTEAFF. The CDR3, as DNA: TGTGCCAGCAGTTTAACAGGAGCGAACACTGAAGCTTTCTTT.

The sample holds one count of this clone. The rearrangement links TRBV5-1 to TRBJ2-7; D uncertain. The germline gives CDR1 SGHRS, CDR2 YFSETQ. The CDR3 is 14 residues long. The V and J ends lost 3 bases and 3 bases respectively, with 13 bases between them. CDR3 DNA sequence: TGCGCCAGCAGCTGGAGCCCAAAACACTACGAGCAGTACTTC. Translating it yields CASSWSPKHYEQYF.

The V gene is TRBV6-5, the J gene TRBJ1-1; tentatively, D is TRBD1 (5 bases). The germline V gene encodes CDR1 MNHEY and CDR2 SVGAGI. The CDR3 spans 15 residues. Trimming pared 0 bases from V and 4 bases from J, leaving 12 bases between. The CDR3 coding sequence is TGTGCCAGCAGTTACTCGATGGGGAGGGGCACTGAAGCTTTCTTT. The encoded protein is CASSYSMGRGTEAFF.

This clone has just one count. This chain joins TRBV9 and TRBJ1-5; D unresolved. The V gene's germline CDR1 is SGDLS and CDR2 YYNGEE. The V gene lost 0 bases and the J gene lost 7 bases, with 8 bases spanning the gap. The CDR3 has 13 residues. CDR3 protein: CASSVAEQQPQHF. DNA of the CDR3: TGTGCCAGCAGCGTAGCTGAACAGCAGCCCCAGCATTTT.

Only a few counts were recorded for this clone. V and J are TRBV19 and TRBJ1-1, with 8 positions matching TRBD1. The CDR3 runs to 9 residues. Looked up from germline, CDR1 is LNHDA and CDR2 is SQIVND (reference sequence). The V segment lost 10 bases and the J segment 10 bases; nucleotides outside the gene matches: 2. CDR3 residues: CATDRGAFF. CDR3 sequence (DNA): TGTGCCACTGACAGGGGAGCTTTCTTT.

The CDR3 sequence is CARNAGPPDTQYF. CDR3 bases: TGTGCCAGAAATGCGGGGCCCCCAGATACGCAGTATTTT. This chain uses TRBV5-3 with TRBJ2-3; possible D gene TRBD2, 6 bases. TRBV5-3 is an ORF, and what it does is uncertain. This CDR3 contains 13 residues. With 6 bases removed from V and 4 bases from J, the gap between germline ends came to 12 bases.

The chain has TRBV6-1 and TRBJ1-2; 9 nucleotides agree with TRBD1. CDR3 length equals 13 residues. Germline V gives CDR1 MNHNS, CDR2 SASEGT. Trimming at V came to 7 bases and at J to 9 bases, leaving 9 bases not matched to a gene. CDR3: CASNPGQGSSYTF. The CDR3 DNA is TGTGCCAGCAACCCGGGACAGGGATCAAGCTACACCTTC.

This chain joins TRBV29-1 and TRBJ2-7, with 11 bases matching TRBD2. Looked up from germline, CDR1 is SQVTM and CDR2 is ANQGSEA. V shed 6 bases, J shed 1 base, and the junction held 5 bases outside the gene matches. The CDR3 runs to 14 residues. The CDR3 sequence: CSVKGLADSYEQYF. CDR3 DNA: TGCAGCGTGAAGGGACTAGCGGATTCCTACGAGCAGTACTTC.

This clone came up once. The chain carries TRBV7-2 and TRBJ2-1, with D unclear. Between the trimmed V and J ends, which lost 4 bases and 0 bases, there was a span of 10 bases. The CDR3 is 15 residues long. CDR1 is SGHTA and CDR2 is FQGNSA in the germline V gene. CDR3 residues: CASSSRPSSYNEQFF. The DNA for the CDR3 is TGTGCCAGCAGCTCCCGGCCTAGCTCCTACAATGAGCAGTTCTTC.

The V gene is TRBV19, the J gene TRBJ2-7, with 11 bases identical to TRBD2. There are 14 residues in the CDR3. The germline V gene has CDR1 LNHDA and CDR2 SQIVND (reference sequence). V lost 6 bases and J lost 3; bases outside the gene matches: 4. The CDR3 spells CASRLAGGDYEQYF. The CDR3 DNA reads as TGTGCCAGTAGGCTAGCGGGAGGTGACTACGAGCAGTACTTC.

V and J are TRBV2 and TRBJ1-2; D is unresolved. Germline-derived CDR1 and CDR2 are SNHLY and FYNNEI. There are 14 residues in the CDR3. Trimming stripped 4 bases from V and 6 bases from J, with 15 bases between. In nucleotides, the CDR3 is TGTGCCAGCAGTGTGGGAGGGCGGGTGAATGGCTACACCTTC. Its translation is CASSVGGRVNGYTF.

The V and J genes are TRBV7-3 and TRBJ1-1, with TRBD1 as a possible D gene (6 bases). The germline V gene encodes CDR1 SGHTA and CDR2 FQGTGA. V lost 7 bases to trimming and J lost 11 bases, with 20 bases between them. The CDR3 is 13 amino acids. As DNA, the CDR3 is TGTGCCAGCACCCTTACTCAGGGAGGGGGGGCTTTCTTT. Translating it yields CASTLTQGGGAFF.

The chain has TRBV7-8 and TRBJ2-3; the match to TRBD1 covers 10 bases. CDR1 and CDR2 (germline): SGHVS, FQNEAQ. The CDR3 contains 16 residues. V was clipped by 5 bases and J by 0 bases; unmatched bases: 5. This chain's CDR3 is CASSPRQGASTDTQYF. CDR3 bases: TGTGCCAGCAGCCCTAGACAGGGGGCAAGCACAGATACGCAGTATTTT. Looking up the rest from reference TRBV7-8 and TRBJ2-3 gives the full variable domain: GAGVSQSPRYKVAKRGQDVALRCDPISGHVSLFWYQQALGQGPEFLTYFQNEAQLDKSGLPSDRFFAERPEGSVSTLKIQRTQQEDSAVYLCASSPRQGASTDTQYFGPGTRLTVL.

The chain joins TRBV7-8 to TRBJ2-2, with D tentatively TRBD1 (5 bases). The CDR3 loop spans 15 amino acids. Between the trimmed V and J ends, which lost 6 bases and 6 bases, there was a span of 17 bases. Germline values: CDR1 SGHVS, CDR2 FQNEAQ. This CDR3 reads CASSTSGNPPGELFF. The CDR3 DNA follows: TGTGCCAGCAGTACCTCAGGGAATCCCCCCGGGGAGCTGTTTTTT.

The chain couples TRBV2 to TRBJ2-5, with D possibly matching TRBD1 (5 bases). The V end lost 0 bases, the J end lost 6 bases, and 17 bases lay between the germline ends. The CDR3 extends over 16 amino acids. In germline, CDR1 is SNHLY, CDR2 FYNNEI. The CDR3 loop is CASSEARGIIGKTQYF. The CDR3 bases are TGTGCCAGCAGTGAAGCAAGGGGAATCATCGGAAAGACCCAGTACTTC.

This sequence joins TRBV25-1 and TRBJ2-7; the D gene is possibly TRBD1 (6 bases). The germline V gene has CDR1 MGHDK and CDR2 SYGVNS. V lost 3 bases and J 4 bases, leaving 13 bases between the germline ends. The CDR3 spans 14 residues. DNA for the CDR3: TGTGCCAGCAGTGACAAGGGGACATCATACGAGCAGTACTTC. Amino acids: CASSDKGTSYEQYF.

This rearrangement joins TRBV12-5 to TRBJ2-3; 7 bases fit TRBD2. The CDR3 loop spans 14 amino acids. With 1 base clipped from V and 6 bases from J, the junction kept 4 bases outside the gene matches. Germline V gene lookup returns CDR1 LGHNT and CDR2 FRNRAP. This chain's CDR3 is CASGLGPGGDTQYF. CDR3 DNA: TGTGCTAGTGGTTTGGGCCCCGGGGGGGATACGCAGTATTTT.

The CDR3 reads CASTGQGAIGETQYF. The CDR3 coding sequence is TGTGCCAGCACCGGACAGGGAGCAATTGGAGAGACCCAGTACTTC. V and J are TRBV9 and TRBJ2-5; 8 bases agree with TRBD1. Germline trimming cut 6 bases from V and 4 bases from J; bases unmatched to any gene: 11. The germline CDR1 and CDR2 sequences are SGDLS and YYNGEE. This CDR3 has 15 residues.

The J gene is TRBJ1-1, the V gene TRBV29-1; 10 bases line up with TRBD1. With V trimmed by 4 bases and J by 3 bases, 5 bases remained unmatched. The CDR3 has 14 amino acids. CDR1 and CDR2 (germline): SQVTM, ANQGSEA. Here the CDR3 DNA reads TGCAGCGTTGCCAGACAGGGGGCAGACACTGAAGCTTTCTTT. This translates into CSVARQGADTEAFF.

This CDR3 is CASSRGDRRSSYEQYF. Here the CDR3 DNA reads TGCGCCAGCAGTAGGGGGGACAGGAGGAGCTCCTACGAGCAGTACTTC. The chain carries TRBV10-1 and TRBJ2-7; 8 nucleotides match TRBD1. The CDR3 covers 16 residues. Per germline, CDR1 WNHNN and CDR2 SYGVQD (reference sequence). V was clipped by 5 bases and J by 0 bases; unmatched bases: 9.

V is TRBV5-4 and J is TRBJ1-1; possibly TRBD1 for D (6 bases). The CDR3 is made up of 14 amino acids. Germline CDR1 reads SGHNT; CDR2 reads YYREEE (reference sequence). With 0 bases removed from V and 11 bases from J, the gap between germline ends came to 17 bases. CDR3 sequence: CASSLAGQSLDAFF. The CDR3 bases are TGTGCCAGCAGCTTGGCCGGACAGAGTCTTGATGCTTTCTTT.

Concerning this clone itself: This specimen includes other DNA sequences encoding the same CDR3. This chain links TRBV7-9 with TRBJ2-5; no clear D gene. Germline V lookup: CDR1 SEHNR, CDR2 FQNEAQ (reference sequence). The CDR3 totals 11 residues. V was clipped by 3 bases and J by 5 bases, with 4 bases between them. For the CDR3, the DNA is TGTGCCAGCAGCTTCCGGGAGACCCAGTACTTC. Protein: CASSFRETQYF.

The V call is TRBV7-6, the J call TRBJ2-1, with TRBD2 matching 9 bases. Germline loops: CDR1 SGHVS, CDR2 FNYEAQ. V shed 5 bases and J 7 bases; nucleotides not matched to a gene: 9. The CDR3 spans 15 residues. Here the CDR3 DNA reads TGTGCCAGCAGCCAAACCTCTAGCGGGACTAATGAGCAGTTCTTC. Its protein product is CASSQTSSGTNEQFF.

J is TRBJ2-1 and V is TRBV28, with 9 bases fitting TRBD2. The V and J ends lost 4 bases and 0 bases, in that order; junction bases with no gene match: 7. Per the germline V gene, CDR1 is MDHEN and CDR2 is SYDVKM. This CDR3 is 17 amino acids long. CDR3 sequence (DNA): TGTGCCAGCAGTTCCGGACTAGCGTCCCTCTCCTACAATGAGCAGTTCTTC. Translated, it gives CASSSGLASLSYNEQFF.

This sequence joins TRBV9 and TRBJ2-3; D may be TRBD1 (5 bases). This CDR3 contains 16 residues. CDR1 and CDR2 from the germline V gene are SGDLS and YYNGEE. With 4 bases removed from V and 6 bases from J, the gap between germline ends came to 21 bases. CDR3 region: CASSTGTGSLSDTQYF. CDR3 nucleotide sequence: TGTGCCAGCAGCACAGGTACAGGCAGCCTTTCCGATACGCAGTATTTT.